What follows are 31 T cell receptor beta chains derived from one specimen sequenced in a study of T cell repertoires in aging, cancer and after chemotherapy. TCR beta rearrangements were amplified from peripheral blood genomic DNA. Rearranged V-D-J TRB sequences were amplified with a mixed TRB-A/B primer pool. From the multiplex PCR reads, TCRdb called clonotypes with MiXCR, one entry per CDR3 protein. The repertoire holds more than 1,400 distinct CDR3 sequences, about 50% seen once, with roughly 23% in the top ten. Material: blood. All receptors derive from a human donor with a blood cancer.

CDR3 protein: CASSRGLYTDTQYF. The CDR3 DNA reads as TGTGCCAGCAGCCGGGGACTCTACACAGATACGCAGTATTTT. This sequence joins TRBV5-6 and TRBJ2-3; TRBD2 might be the D (6 bases). The germline V and J ends were trimmed by 4 bases and 2 bases, with 11 bases remaining between them. Germline-derived CDR1 and CDR2 are SGHDT and YYEEEE. The CDR3 totals 14 residues.

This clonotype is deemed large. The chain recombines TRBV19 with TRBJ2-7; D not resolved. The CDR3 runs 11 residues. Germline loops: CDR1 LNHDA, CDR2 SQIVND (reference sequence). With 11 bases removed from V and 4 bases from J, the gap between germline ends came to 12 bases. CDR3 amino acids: CASSMEYEQYF. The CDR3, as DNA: TGTGCCTCTTCAATGGAGTACGAGCAGTACTTC.

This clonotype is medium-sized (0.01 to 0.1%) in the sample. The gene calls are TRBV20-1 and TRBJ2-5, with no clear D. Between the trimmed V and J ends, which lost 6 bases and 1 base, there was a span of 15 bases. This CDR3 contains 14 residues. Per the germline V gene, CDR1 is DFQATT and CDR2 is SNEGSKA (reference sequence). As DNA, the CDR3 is TGCAGTGCCCCAGGACCGACGATCCAAGAGACCCAGTACTTC. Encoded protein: CSAPGPTIQETQYF.

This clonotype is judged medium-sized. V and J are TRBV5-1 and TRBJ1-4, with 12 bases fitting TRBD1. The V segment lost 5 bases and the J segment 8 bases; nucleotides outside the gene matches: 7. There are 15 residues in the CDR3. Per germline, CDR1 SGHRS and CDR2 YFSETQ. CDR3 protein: CASRGTGGQGEKLFF. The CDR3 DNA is TGCGCCAGCAGAGGGACAGGGGGCCAGGGGGAAAAACTGTTTTTT. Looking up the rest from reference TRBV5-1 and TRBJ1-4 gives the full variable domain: KAGVTQTPRYLIKTRGQQVTLSCSPISGHRSVSWYQQTPGQGLQFLFEYFSETQRNKGNFPGRFSGRQFSNSRSEMNVSTLELGDSALYLCASRGTGGQGEKLFFGSGTQLSVL.

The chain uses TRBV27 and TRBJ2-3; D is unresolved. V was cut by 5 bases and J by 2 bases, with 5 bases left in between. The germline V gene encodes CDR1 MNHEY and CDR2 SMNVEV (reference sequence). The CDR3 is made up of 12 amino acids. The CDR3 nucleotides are TGTGCCAGCAGTCCGACCACAGATACGCAGTATTTT. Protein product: CASSPTTDTQYF.

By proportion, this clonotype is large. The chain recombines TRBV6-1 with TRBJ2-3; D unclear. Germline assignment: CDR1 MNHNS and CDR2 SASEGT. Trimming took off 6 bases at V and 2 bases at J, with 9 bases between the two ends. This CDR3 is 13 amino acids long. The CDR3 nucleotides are TGTGCCAGCAGGCGGACCACCACAGATACGCAGTATTTT. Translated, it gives CASRRTTTDTQYF.

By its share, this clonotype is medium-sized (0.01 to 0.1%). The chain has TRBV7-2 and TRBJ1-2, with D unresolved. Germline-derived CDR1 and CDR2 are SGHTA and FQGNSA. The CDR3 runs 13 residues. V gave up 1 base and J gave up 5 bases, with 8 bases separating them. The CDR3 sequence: CASSLGAEYGYTF. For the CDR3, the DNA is TGTGCCAGCAGCTTAGGGGCAGAGTATGGCTACACCTTC.

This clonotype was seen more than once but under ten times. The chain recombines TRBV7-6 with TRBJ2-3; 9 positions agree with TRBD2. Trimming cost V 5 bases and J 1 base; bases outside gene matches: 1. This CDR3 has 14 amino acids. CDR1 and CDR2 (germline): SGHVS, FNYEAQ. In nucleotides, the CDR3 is TGTGCCAGCAGCCGCGGGGGGGGCACAGATACGCAGTATTTT. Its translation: CASSRGGGTDTQYF.

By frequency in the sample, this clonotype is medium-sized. CDR3 amino acids: CASSPWAGTSYNEQFF. CDR3 DNA: TGTGCCAGCAGCCCCTGGGCTGGAACCTCCTACAATGAGCAGTTCTTC. This chain links TRBV14 with TRBJ2-1, with D uncertain. The germline CDR1 and CDR2 sequences are SGHDN and FVKESK. Trimming took 4 bases from V and 0 from J, leaving 13 bases between them. The CDR3 loop spans 16 amino acids.

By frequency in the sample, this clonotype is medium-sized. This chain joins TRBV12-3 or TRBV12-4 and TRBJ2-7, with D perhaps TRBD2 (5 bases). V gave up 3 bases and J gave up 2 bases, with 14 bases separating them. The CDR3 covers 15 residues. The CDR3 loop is CASSLGSEPPYEQYF. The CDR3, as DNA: TGTGCCAGCAGTTTGGGTAGCGAGCCCCCCTACGAGCAGTACTTC.

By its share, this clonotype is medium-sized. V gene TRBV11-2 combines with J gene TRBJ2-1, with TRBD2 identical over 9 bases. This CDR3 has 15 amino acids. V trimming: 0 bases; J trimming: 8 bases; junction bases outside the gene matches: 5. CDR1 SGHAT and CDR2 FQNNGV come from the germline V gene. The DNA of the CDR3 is TGTGCCAGCAGCTTAGATGTTAGCGGGAGCGATGAGCAGTTCTTC. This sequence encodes CASSLDVSGSDEQFF.

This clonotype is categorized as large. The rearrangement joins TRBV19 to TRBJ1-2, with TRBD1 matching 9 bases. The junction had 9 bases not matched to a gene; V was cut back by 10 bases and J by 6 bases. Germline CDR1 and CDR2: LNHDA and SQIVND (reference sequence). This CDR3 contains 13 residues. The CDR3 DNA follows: TGTGCCACACGGAACAGGGGGCGGGATGGCTACACCTTC. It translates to CATRNRGRDGYTF.

The CDR3 region has the DNA TGCAGCGTGGGGGGTTTGAAGGGGGCGAACACCGGGGAGCTGTTTTTT. Translating it yields CSVGGLKGANTGELFF. This chain connects TRBV29-1 to TRBJ2-2; D possibly matches TRBD1 or TRBD2 (6 bases each). This CDR3 has 16 residues. Per the germline V gene, CDR1 is SQVTM and CDR2 is ANQGSEA. V was cut by 6 bases and J by 0 bases, with 17 bases left in between.

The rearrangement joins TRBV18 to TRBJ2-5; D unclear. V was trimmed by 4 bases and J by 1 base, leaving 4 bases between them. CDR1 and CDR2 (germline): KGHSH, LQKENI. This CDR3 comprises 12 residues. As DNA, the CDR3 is TGTGCCAGCTCACGGTTCCAAGAGACCCAGTACTTC. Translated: CASSRFQETQYF.

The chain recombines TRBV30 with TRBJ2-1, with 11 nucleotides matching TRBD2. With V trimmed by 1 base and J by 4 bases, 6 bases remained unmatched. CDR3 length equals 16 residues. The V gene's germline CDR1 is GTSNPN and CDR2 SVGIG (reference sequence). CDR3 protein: CAWSAIAGGPYNEQFF. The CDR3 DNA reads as TGTGCCTGGAGTGCTATAGCGGGAGGGCCTTACAATGAGCAGTTCTTC.

The CDR3 DNA reads TGTGCCACCAGGACCGCAACCTCAGATACGCAGTATTTT. It specifies CATRTATSDTQYF. The chain couples TRBV10-3 to TRBJ2-3, with D uncertain. The CDR3 has 13 amino acids. The germline V gene encodes CDR1 ENHRY and CDR2 SYGVKD. V was cut by 10 bases and J by 4 bases, with 15 bases left in between.

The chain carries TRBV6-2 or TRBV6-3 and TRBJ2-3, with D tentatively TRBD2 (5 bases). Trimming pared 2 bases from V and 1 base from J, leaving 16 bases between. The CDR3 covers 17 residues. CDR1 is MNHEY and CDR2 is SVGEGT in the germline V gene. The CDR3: CASSYRFEQEGTDTQYF. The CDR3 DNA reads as TGTGCCAGCAGTTACCGATTCGAGCAGGAGGGCACAGATACGCAGTATTTT.

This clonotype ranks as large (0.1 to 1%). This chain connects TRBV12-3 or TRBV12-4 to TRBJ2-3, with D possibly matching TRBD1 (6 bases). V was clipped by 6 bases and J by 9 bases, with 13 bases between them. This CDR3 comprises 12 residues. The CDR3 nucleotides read TGTGCCAGCAGCTCCCAGGGGATCACGCAGTATTTT. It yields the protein CASSSQGITQYF.

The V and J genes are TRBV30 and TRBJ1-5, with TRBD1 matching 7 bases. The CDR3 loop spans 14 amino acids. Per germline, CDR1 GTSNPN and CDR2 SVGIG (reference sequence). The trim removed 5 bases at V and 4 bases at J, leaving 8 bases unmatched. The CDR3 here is CAWARDSTNQPQHF. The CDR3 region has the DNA TGTGCCTGGGCCCGGGACAGTACGAATCAGCCCCAGCATTTT. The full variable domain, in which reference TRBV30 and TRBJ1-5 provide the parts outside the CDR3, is SQTIHQWPATLVQPVGSPLSLECTVEGTSNPNLYWYRQAAGRGLQLLFYSVGIGQISSEVPQNLSASRPQDRQFILSSKKLLLSDSGFYLCAWARDSTNQPQHFGDGTRLSIL.

The CDR3 reads CASSHRPEETQYF. Written as DNA, the CDR3 is TGCGCCAGCAGCCATCGACCAGAAGAGACCCAGTACTTC. The V gene is TRBV5-1, the J gene TRBJ2-5, with no clear D. The V gene's germline CDR1 is SGHRS and CDR2 YFSETQ. Trimming shortened V by 4 bases and J by 3 bases, and 10 bases separated the two germline ends. The CDR3 has 13 residues.

The chain's CDR3 is CASSYSGSTDTQYF. CDR3 DNA sequence: TGTGCCAGCAGTTACTCGGGCAGCACAGATACGCAGTATTTT. J is TRBJ2-3 and V is TRBV6-5; D remains unclear. CDR3 length: 14 residues. V gave up 0 bases and J gave up 0 bases, with 4 bases separating them. Germline V gene lookup returns CDR1 MNHEY and CDR2 SVGAGI.

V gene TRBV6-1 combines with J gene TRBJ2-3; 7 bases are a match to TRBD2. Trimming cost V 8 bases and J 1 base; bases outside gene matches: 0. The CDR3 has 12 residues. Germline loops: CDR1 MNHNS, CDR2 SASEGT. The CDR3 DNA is TGTGCCAGCGGACTAGGCACAGATACGCAGTATTTT. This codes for CASGLGTDTQYF.

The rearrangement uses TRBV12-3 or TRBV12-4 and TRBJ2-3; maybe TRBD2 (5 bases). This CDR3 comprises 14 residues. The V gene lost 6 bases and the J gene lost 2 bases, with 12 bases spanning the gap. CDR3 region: CASSTDYNTDTQYF. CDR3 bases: TGTGCCAGCAGCACCGACTACAACACAGATACGCAGTATTTT.

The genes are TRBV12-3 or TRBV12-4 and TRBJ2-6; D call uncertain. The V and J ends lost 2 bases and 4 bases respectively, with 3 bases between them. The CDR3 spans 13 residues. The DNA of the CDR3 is TGTGCCAGCAGTTTACCCGGGGCCAACGTCCTGACTTTC. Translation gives CASSLPGANVLTF.

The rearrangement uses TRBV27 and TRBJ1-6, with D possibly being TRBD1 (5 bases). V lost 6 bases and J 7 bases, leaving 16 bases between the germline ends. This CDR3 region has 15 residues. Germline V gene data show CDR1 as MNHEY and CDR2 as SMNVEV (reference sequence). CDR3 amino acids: CASRSGGRGNSPLHF. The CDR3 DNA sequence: TGTGCCAGCAGGTCTGGGGGACGGGGCAATTCACCCCTCCACTTT.

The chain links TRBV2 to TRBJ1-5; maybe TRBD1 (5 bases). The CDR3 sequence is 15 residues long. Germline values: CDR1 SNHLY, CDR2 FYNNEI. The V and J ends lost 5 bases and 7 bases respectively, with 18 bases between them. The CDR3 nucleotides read TGTGCCAGCAGTTTTACCCAGGGAGGTGGACAGCCCCAGCATTTT. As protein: CASSFTQGGGQPQHF.

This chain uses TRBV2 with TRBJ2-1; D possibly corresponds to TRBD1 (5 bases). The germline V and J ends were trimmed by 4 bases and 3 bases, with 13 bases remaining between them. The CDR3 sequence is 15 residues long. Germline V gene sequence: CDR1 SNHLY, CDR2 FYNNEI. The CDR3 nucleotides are TGTGCCAGCAGTGTACAGGATATTATCTACAATGAGCAGTTCTTC. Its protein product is CASSVQDIIYNEQFF.

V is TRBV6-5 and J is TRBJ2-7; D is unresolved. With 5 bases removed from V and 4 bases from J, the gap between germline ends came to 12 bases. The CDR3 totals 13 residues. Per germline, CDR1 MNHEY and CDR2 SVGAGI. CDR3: CASSASGQYEQYF. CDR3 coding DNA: TGTGCCAGCAGTGCCTCGGGTCAGTACGAGCAGTACTTC.

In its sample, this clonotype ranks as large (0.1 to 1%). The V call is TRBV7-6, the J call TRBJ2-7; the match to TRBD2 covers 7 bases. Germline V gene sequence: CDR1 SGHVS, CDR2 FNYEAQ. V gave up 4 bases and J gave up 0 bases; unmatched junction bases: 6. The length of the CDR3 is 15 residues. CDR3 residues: CASSSPGRSSYEQYF. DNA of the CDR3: TGTGCCAGCAGCTCCCCCGGGAGGAGCTCCTACGAGCAGTACTTC. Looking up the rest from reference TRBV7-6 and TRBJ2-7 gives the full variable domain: GAGVSQSPRYKVTKRGQDVALRCDPISGHVSLYWYRQALGQGPEFLTYFNYEAQQDKSGLPNDRFSAERPEGSISTLTIQRTEQRDSAMYRCASSSPGRSSYEQYFGPGTRLTVT.

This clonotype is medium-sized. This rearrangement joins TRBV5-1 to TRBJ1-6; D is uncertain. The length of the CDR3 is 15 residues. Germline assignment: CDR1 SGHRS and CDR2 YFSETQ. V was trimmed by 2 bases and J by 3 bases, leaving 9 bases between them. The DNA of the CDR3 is TGCGCCAGCAGCTTAAGGGCCGACTATAATTCACCCCTCCACTTT. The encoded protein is CASSLRADYNSPLHF. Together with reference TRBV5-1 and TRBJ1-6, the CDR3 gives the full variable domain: KAGVTQTPRYLIKTRGQQVTLSCSPISGHRSVSWYQQTPGQGLQFLFEYFSETQRNKGNFPGRFSGRQFSNSRSEMNVSTLELGDSALYLCASSLRADYNSPLHFGNGTRLTVT.

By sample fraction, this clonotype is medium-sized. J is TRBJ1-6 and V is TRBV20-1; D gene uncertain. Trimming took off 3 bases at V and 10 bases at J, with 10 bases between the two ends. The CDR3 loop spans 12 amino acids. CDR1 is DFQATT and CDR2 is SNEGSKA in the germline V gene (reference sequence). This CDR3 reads CSASRQASPLHF. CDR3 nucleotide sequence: TGCAGTGCTAGTCGGCAGGCCTCACCCCTCCACTTT.